This TCR beta chain was sequenced during a study of shared clonotypes between healthy human individuals (dated by TCRdb to 2020 to 2021). In terms of the full investigation: The cohort included a few men and a couple of women between 18 and 49 years of age. For each donor, CD4 naive and CD4 memory were each run on three plates, CD8 naive on two plates, and CD8 memory on one plate. The study deeply sequenced blood TCR repertoires of about 5 healthy adults to estimate repertoire size and the extent of clonotype sharing between individuals. To increase sequencing depth and limit assay-specific biases, different laboratories used diverse techniques to prepare libraries and sequence TCR repertoires. Between about 0.85 and 9.5 billion PBMCs per donor were obtained by leukapheresis. Paper-wide results and their limitations: Based on pairwise subsampling, the degree of clonotype sharing among donors was expected to be affected by sequencing depth. The genetic and exposure-history diversity represented was limited by the small number of donors. Compared with non-shared clonotypes, clonotypes shared by all four sorted-subset donors had higher generation probabilities. Larger estimated clonotype richness was generally found for naive subsets than for memory subsets. About 5% of naive CD4, 3% to 4% of naive CD8, 2% to 2.5% of memory CD4, and 0.4% of memory CD8 clonotypes were shared across four donors. Even with the large sequencing depth, rarefaction of the sorted-subset datasets indicated that sequencing was incomplete. Sampling was restricted to blood, and TCR repertoires in tissues likely differ from the TCR repertoires found in blood.

With regard to this clone: It has no known antigen specificity. Base quality data are lacking; no much larger clone is found one base away. Other nucleotide sequences in the sample specify the same CDR3.

Trimming at the junction amounts to 0 bases on V and 2 bases on J, and the germline ends lie 5 bases apart. The CDR3 goes from the cysteine to the phenylalanine over 13 residues. This entry keeps only the CDR3 DNA: 39 bases, framed from base 1. CDR1 and CDR2 are drawn from the germline V gene: SGDLS, YYNGEE. The donors were healthy, HIV-negative adults who had no recently reported acute infections or vaccinations. All donors were Caucasian adults living in Nashville, Tennessee, USA. Magnetic negative selection was used to enrich CD4+ T cells, after which naive cells were positively selected on CD45RA and the negative fraction became the memory subset. Blood was collected by leukapheresis, and PBMCs were isolated by Ficoll-Histopaque density gradient centrifugation and then cryopreserved in liquid nitrogen vapor phase. Purity and quantity of every magnetically sorted T cell population were checked by analytical flow cytometry. From each sorted fraction, genomic DNA was isolated and quantified by UV absorbance on a Nanodrop 2000c.

TCR CDR3 regions were amplified from genomic DNA by multiplex PCR using the deep immunoSEQ assay. For each cell subset, the extracted genomic DNA was distributed evenly across all wells of several immunoSEQ 96-well plates, and each plate served as one replicate. For sorted subsets, roughly 190 ng of genomic DNA, equivalent to 25,000 to 30,000 T cell genomes, went into each replicate PCR. Purified libraries were quantified with a Qubit 3.0 fluorometer, sized on a Bioanalyzer 2100, and re-quantified with the KAPA Library Quantification kit. Every immunoSEQ 96-well plate was sequenced on a separate single-read 150-cycle Illumina NextSeq 550 flow cell. The study's own analysis went as follows. Because the immunoSEQ output included only junctional sequences and no quality scores, the filtering could not be the same as the filtering used for full-length reads. To assign V/J genes and CDR3, sequences were annotated against IMGT germline references using PyIR, a Python wrapper for IgBLAST v1.9. Reads were removed for weak V/J assignments (E-value above 1e-6), missing CDR3, stop codons, out-of-frame junctions, or ambiguous translated residues. V3J clonotypes were defined as sequences sharing the same inferred V gene, J gene, and CDR3 amino acid sequence. The percentage overlap between two repertoires was calculated by dividing the number of shared unique clonotypes by the size of the smaller repertoire. Three approaches were used to assess repertoire richness: RTK rarefaction, the Chao1 estimator, and Recon v2.1 estimates of unobserved clonotypes. Generation probabilities were computed with OLGA for all TCRbeta clonotypes obtained by the gDNA method from four donors. TCRdb re-hosts the immuneACCESS table, in-frame sequences only. Its copies lack some clones; in the studies checked, an unresolved V gene accounts for under half of them, and the cause for the rest is not known. The DNA gave D and trimming, while V, J and clone size come from that table. In this sample the table shows some 980,000 clones, 70% to 85% of which occur a single time. The ten largest clones take up approximately 1.5% of the sample.

The sequence was collected from a man between 18 and 29 years old in good health. Input material: memory CD4+ T cells sorted from blood. According to the study, the label for this sample's cell subset or site signals: CD45RA-negative fraction. The V and J genes are TRBV9 and TRBJ1-2; no D gene is confidently identified. The CDR3 sequence is CASSVDGNYGYTF. The sequenced DNA is TGTGCCAGCAGCGTAGATGGGAACTATGGCTACACCTTC.